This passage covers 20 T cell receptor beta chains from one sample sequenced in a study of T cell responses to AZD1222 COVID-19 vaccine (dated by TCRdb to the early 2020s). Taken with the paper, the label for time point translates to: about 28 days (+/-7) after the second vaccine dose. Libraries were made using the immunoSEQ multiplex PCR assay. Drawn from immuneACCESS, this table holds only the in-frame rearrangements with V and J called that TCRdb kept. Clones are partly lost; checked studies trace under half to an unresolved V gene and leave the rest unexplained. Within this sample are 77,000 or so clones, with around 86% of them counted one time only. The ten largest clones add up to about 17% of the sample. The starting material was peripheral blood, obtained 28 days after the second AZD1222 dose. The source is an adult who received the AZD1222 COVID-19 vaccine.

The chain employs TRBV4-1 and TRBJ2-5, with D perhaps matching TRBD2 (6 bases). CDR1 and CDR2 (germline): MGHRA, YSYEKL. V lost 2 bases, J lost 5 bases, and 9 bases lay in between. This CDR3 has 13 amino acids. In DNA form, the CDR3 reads TGCGCCAGCAGCCAATGGGGGAGGGAGACCCAGTACTTC. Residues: CASSQWGRETQYF.

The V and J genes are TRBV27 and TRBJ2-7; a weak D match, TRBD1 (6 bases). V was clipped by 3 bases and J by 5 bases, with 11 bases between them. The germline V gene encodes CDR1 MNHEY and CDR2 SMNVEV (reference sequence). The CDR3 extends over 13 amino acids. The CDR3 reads CASSFDRLDEQYF. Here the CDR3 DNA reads TGTGCCAGCAGTTTCGACAGGTTGGACGAGCAGTACTTC.

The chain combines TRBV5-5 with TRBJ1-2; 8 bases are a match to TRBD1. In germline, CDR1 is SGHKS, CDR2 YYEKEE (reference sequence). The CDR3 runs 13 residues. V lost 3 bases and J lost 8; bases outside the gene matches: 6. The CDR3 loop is CASSSRTGLGYTF. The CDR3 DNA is TGTGCCAGCAGCTCGAGGACAGGGCTAGGCTACACCTTC.

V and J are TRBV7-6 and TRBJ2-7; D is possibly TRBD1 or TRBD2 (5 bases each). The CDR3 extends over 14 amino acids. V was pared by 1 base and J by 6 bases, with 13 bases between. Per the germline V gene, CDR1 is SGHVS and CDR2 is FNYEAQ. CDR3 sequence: CASSLGRGRGEQYF. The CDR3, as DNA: TGTGCCAGCAGCTTAGGTCGGGGACGGGGCGAGCAGTACTTC.

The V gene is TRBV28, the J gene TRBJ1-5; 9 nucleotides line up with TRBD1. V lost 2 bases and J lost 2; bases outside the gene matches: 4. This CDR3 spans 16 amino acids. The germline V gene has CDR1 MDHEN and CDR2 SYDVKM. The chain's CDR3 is CASSLSGTGRNQPQHF. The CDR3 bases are TGTGCCAGCAGTTTAAGTGGGACAGGGCGCAATCAGCCCCAGCATTTT.

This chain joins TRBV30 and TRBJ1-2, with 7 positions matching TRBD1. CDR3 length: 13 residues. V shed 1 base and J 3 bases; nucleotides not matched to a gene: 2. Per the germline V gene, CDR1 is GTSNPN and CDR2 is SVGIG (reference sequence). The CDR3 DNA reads TGTGCCTGGAGTGCAGGGGGACACTATGGCTACACCTTC. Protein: CAWSAGGHYGYTF.

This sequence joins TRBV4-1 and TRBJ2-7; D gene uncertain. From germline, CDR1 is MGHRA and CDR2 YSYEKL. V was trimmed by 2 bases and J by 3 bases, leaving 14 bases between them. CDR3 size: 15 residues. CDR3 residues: CASSQLVSGNYEQYF. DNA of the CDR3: TGCGCCAGCAGCCAATTGGTCTCGGGTAACTACGAGCAGTACTTC.

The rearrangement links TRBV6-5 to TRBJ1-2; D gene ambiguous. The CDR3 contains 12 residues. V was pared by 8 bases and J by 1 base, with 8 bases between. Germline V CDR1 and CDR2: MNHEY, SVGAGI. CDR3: CASGRFNYGYTF. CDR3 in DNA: TGTGCCAGCGGTAGATTTAACTATGGCTACACCTTC.

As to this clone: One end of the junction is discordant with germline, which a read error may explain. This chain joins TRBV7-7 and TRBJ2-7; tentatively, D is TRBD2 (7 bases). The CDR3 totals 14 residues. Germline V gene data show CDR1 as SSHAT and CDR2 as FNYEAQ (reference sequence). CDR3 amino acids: CASSFGGPGDEQYF. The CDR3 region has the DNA TGTGCTAGCAGCTTCGGGGGGCCAGGCGACGAGCAGTACTTC.

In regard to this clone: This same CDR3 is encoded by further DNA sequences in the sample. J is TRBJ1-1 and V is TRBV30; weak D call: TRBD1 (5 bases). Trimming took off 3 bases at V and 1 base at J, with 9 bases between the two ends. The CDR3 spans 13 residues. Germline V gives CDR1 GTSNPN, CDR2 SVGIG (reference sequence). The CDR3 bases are TGTGCCTGGAGGCAGGGAAAGAACACTGAAGCTTTCTTT. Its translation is CAWRQGKNTEAFF.

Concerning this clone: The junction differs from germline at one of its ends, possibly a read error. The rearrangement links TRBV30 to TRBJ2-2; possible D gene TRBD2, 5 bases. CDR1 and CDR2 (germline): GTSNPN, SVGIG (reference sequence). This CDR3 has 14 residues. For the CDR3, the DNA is TGTGCCTGCCTTTTTTGGAGGAACGCCGGGGAGCTGTTTTTT. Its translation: CACLFWRNAGELFF. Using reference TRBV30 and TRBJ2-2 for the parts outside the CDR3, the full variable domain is SQTIHQWPATLVQPVGSPLSLECTVEGTSNPNLYWYRQAAGRGLQLLFYSVGIGQISSEVPQNLSASRPQDRQFILSSKKLLLSDSGFYLCACLFWRNAGELFFGEGSRLTVL.

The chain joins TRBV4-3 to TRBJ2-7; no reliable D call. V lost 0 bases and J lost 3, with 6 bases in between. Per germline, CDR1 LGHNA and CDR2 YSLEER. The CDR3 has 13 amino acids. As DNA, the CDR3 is TGCGCCAGCAGCCAAGACCGAGGCTACGAGCAGTACTTC. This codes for CASSQDRGYEQYF.

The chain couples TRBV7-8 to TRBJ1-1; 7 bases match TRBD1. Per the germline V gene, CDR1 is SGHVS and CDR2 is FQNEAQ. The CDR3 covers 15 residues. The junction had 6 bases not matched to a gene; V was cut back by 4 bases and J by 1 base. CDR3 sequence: CASSYRQGGNTEAFF. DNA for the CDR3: TGTGCCAGCAGCTACAGACAGGGCGGGAACACTGAAGCTTTCTTT.

Here the CDR3 reads CASRSSGGTGELFF. CDR3 in DNA: TGTGCCAGCAGAAGTAGCGGGGGAACCGGGGAGCTGTTTTTT. The chain carries TRBV19 and TRBJ2-2, with 9 bases lining up with TRBD2. The CDR3 consists of 14 residues. J gave up 5 bases and V 9 bases, and 7 bases lay outside the gene matches. The V gene's germline CDR1 is LNHDA and CDR2 SQIVND (reference sequence).

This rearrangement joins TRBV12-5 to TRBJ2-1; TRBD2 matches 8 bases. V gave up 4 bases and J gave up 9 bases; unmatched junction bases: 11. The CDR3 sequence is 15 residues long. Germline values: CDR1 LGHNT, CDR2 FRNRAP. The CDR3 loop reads CASGSGERGFIEQFF. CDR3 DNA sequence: TGTGCTAGTGGTTCTGGCGAGCGGGGGTTTATTGAGCAGTTCTTC.

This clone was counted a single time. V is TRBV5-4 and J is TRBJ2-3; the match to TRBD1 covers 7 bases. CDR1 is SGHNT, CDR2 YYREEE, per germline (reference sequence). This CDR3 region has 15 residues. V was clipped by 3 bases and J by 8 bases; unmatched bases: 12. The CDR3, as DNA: TGTGCCAGCAGCTCGAAGGAGACAGGGTTAGGTACGCAGTATTTT. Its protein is CASSSKETGLGTQYF.

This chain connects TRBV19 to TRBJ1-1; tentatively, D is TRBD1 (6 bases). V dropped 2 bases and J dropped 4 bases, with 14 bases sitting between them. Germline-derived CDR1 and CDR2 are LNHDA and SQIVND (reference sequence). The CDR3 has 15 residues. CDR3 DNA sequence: TGTGCCAGTAGTATAACTGGGGAAGGGGGCACTGAAGCTTTCTTT. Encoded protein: CASSITGEGGTEAFF.

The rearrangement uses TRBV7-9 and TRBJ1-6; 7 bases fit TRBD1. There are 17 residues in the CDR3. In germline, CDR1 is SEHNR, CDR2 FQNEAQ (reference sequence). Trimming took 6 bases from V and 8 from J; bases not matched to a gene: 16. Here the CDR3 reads CASREEGGTDFDSPLHF. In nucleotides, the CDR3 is TGTGCCAGCAGAGAGGAGGGGGGGACAGATTTCGATTCACCCCTCCACTTT. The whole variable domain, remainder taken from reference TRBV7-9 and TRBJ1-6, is DTGVSQNPRHKITKRGQNVTFRCDPISEHNRLYWYRQTLGQGPEFLTYFQNEAQLEKSRLLSDRFSAERPKGSFSTLEIQRTEQGDSAMYLCASREEGGTDFDSPLHFGNGTRLTVT.

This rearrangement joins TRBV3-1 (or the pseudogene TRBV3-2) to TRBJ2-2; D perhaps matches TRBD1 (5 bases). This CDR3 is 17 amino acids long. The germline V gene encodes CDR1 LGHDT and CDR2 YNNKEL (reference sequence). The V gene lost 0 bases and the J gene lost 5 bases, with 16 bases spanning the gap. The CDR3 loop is CASSQDGVGDETGELFF. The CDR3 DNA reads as TGTGCCAGCAGCCAAGATGGGGTAGGGGATGAGACCGGGGAGCTGTTTTTT.

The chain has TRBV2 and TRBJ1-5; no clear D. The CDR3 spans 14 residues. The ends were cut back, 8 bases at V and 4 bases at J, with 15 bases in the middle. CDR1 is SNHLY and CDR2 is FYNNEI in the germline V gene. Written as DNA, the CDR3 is TGTGCCAGCGCTAGAAATGCGAGGAATCAGCCCCAGCATTTT. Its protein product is CASARNARNQPQHF.